This T cell receptor beta chain originates from a study of T cell repertoires in cytomegalovirus infection. Germline-derived CDR1 and CDR2 are SGHDT and YYEEEE. V was trimmed by 4 bases and J by 6 bases, leaving 13 bases between them. The CDR3 contains 14 residues. Concerning this clonotype: Its antigen is currently unknown.

One entry per CDR3 protein, called by TCRdb with MiXCR from the reads. Altogether approximately 730,000 distinct CDR3 sequences are present, 25% to 35% being singletons, with the ten largest covering under 15%. The TCR comes from a human donor in good health (CMV status not recorded). Some clones in this sample may be carry-over from other donors' samples. Sequenced here: cultured CD8+ T cells from PBMCs, sampled from culture after CMV antigen stimulation. The rearrangement joins TRBV5-6 to TRBJ1-4; D is undetermined. The CDR3, as DNA: TGTGCCAGCAGCCCGACCCCGGCGGATGAAAAACTGTTTTTT. Protein product: CASSPTPADEKLFF.